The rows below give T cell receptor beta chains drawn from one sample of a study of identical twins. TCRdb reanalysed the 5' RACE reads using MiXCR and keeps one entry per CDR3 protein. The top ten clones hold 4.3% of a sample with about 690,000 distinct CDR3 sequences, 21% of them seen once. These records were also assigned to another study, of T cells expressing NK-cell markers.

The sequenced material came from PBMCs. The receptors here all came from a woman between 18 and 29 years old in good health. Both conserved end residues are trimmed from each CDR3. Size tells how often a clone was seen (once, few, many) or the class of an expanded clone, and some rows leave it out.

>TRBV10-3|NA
ATYGEVIGGYT
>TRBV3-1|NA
ASSQDLPGQAFSYEQY
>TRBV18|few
ASSQRDRNEQF
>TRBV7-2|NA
ASRPDRDRGEQY
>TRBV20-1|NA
SAEGGGTQY
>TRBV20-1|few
SARRQGNEQF
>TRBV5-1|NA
ASSGTDTEAF
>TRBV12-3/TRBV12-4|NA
ASSLFTGGGEKLF
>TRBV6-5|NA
ASSYFTAGYNEQF
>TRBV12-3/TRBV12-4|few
ASRFLAGGGDTQY
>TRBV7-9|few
ASSPPPTANTEAF
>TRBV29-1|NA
SVVRQLNTEAF
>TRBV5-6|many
ASRNGQRDTYEQY
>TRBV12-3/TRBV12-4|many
ASSLVGGANSPLH
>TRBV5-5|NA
ASSLAVRLNTEAF
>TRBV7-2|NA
ASSPRTSGVTDTQY
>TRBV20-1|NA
SASTVTQQF
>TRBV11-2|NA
ASSLEGSSLAEQY
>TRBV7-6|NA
ASSIGQGGEQY
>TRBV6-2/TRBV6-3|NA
ASRTPGGGYNEQF
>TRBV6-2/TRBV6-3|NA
ASKDRMNTEAF
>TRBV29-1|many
SVAPYTGNEKLF
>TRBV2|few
ASIIDRGGGSPLH
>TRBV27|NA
ASRRISGQETQY
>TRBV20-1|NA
SAPDMAPDTQY
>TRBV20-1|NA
SASDWGTEAF
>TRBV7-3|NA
ASSMDTFYGYT
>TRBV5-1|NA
ASSRAGPRKAF
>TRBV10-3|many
AIADSGGSSYEQY
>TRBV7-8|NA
ASSSPLTQEETQY
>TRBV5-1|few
ASSLVQRRGYT
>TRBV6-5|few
ASSYRAGETGELF
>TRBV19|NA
ASSPSGWGAEQF
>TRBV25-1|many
ASSEYGGGREQY
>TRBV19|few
ASSYPLLAGGLGNEQF
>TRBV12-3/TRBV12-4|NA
ASMRNQETQY
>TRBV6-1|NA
ASRGGQGNYEQY
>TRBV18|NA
ASSDASGSYEQY
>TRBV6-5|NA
ASSTGQGNEQF